What follows are 29 T cell receptor beta chains derived from one specimen sequenced in a study of a mutant IDH1 vaccine in newly diagnosed glioma. Time point here: baseline, week 1 (first vaccination visit). Indicated treatment: pre-vaccination baseline after standard-of-care therapy. The assay was immunoSEQ multiplex PCR, and TCRdb's table has in-frame clones only and misses some. The sample includes about 32,000 clones, 82% seen only once; the top ten take about 21%. The source was PBMCs, collected from a glioma patient treated with radiotherapy, temozolomide or both. Receptors originate from a man aged 30 to 45 with glioma.

The chain carries TRBV4-1 and TRBJ2-2; D gene uncertain. V was pared by 2 bases and J by 8 bases, with 24 bases between. The CDR3 is 18 amino acids. Germline assignment: CDR1 MGHRA and CDR2 YSYEKL. The CDR3 region has the DNA TGCGCCAGCAGCCAAACTCCGAAATCCACTCATCAAAGGGGGGAGCTGTTTTTT. Its translation: CASSQTPKSTHQRGELFF.

This clone was counted once. The chain uses TRBV5-5 and TRBJ1-4; maybe TRBD1 (6 bases). CDR1 and CDR2 (germline): SGHKS, YYEKEE (reference sequence). The ends were cut back, 3 bases at V and 5 bases at J, with 11 bases in the middle. The CDR3 totals 14 residues. In DNA form, the CDR3 reads TGTGCCAGCAGCTGGACAGCCGACAATGAAAAACTGTTTTTT. Protein sequence: CASSWTADNEKLFF.

This chain links TRBV25-1 with TRBJ2-3; D unresolved. This CDR3 contains 13 residues. In germline, CDR1 is MGHDK, CDR2 SYGVNS. V gave up 5 bases and J gave up 0 bases, with 6 bases separating them. The CDR3 here is CASSLGSTDTQYF. The CDR3 DNA follows: TGTGCCAGCAGTCTAGGGAGCACAGATACGCAGTATTTT.

The gene calls are TRBV5-4 and TRBJ2-3; D not resolved. Trimming took 2 bases from V and 6 from J, leaving 13 bases between them. Looked up from germline, CDR1 is SGHNT and CDR2 is YYREEE (reference sequence). The CDR3 has 14 residues. CDR3 amino acids: CASSLSLIADTQYF. CDR3 nucleotides: TGTGCCAGCAGCTTATCTCTCATTGCGGATACGCAGTATTTT.

V is TRBV6-1 and J is TRBJ1-5; D is uncertain. CDR1 is MNHNS, CDR2 SASEGT, per germline. Trimming took off 5 bases at V and 6 bases at J, with 14 bases between the two ends. The CDR3 length is 14 residues. CDR3 loop: CASSLDRNGQPQHF. CDR3 in DNA: TGTGCCAGCAGTTTAGACCGAAACGGTCAGCCCCAGCATTTT.

J is TRBJ2-7 and V is TRBV7-2; the D gene could be TRBD1 or TRBD2 (5 bases each). CDR3 size: 14 residues. V lost 1 base and J lost 3, with 10 bases in between. Germline CDR1 SGHTA, CDR2 FQGNSA. As DNA, the CDR3 is TGTGCCAGCAGCTTAGACCCGGGGCACTACGAGCAGTACTTC. The encoded protein is CASSLDPGHYEQYF.

The genes are TRBV10-3 and TRBJ1-1; D possibly corresponds to TRBD1 (5 bases). This CDR3 spans 14 amino acids. V gave up 3 bases and J gave up 1 base, with 9 bases separating them. Germline-derived CDR1 and CDR2 are ENHRY and SYGVKD. CDR3 sequence: CAISDERGNTEAFF. CDR3 sequence (DNA): TGTGCCATCAGTGATGAAAGGGGGAACACTGAAGCTTTCTTT.

The chain carries TRBV30 and TRBJ1-2; the D gene is possibly TRBD1 (6 bases). The CDR3 extends over 10 amino acids. Trimming pared 8 bases from V and 6 bases from J, leaving 10 bases between. CDR1 and CDR2 (germline): GTSNPN, SVGIG (reference sequence). CDR3 in DNA: TGTGCCGGGGACACTCATGGCTACACCTTC. Protein: CAGDTHGYTF.

The chain links TRBV2 to TRBJ2-7; 8 bases match TRBD1. Unmatched junction bases numbered 7, after V lost 6 bases and J lost 0 bases. CDR1 and CDR2 from the germline V gene are SNHLY and FYNNEI. The CDR3 extends over 15 amino acids. CDR3 sequence: CASSPGTGRSYEQYF. DNA for the CDR3: TGTGCCAGCAGCCCCGGGACAGGTCGCTCCTACGAGCAGTACTTC.

This clone is a singleton in its sample. The CDR3 is CASSLGAVPSKQYF. CDR3 nucleotide sequence: TGTGCCAGCAGCTTAGGGGCAGTCCCTTCGAAGCAGTACTTC. This chain links TRBV5-6 with TRBJ2-7, with D maybe TRBD1 (5 bases). CDR3 size: 14 residues. The V end was cut by 2 bases, the J end by 8 bases, with 17 bases between. The germline V gene encodes CDR1 SGHDT and CDR2 YYEEEE.

This sequence joins TRBV27 and TRBJ2-2; TRBD1 aligns across 10 bases. The germline gives CDR1 MNHEY, CDR2 SMNVEV (reference sequence). This CDR3 comprises 16 residues. Trimming cost V 7 bases and J 2 bases; bases outside gene matches: 7. CDR3 sequence reads: CASKRDRGGNTGELFF. The CDR3 nucleotides read TGTGCCAGCAAAAGGGACAGGGGAGGTAACACCGGGGAGCTGTTTTTT.

The V and J genes are TRBV9 and TRBJ2-1; the D is unclear. This CDR3 comprises 14 residues. The ends were cut back, 0 bases at V and 4 bases at J, with 8 bases in the middle. Germline CDR1 is SGDLS and CDR2 is YYNGEE. The CDR3, as DNA: TGTGCCAGCAGCGTAGTAGGAGCTTACAATGAGCAGTTCTTC. Amino acid sequence: CASSVVGAYNEQFF.

This rearrangement joins TRBV9 to TRBJ2-1; 9 bases agree with TRBD2. This CDR3 has 16 amino acids. Germline V CDR1 and CDR2: SGDLS, YYNGEE. The trim removed 4 bases at V and 5 bases at J, leaving 10 bases unmatched. The DNA of the CDR3 is TGTGCCAGCAGCCGAGGGGCGGGGGGGCCCCACAATGAGCAGTTCTTC. Translating gives CASSRGAGGPHNEQFF.

The chain carries TRBV7-2 and TRBJ1-2; unclear D gene. Germline-derived CDR1 and CDR2 are SGHTA and FQGNSA. Trimming took off 3 bases at V and 4 bases at J, with 12 bases between the two ends. There are 14 residues in the CDR3. In nucleotides, the CDR3 is TGTGCCAGCAGCTTTGACCAGGAAACCTATGGCTACACCTTC. Translating it yields CASSFDQETYGYTF.

This clone came up once. The chain has TRBV6-5 and TRBJ1-1; weak D call: TRBD1 (5 bases). V shed 5 bases and J shed 4 bases, with 17 bases lying between them. CDR3 length: 15 amino acids. Germline loops: CDR1 MNHEY, CDR2 SVGAGI. CDR3 in amino acids: CASSTPQKGSTEAFF. CDR3 coding DNA: TGTGCCAGCAGTACCCCACAGAAGGGGTCCACTGAAGCTTTCTTT.

The CDR3 sequence is CASSSPGQGISEQYF. The DNA for the CDR3 is TGTGCCAGCAGCTCTCCGGGACAGGGGATATCGGAGCAGTACTTC. The gene calls are TRBV7-9 and TRBJ2-7; 10 positions match TRBD1. V lost 4 bases and J lost 7; bases outside the gene matches: 10. The CDR3 has 15 residues. CDR1 and CDR2 (germline): SEHNR, FQNEAQ (reference sequence).

The rearrangement uses TRBV15 and TRBJ2-2, with 11 positions matching TRBD2. V shed 0 bases, J shed 0 bases, and the junction held 6 bases outside the gene matches. This CDR3 region has 19 residues. The germline gives CDR1 LNHNV, CDR2 YYDKDF (reference sequence). CDR3 sequence reads: CATSRDGGLAATNTGELFF. The DNA of the CDR3 is TGTGCCACCAGCAGAGATGGGGGACTAGCGGCCACGAACACCGGGGAGCTGTTTTTT.

As concerns this clone: This sample includes further DNA sequences coding for the same CDR3. The V gene is TRBV5-1, the J gene TRBJ2-3; D perhaps matches TRBD1 (7 bases). Germline-derived CDR1 and CDR2 are SGHRS and YFSETQ. Deletions cut 5 bases from V and 2 bases from J, with 12 bases between. CDR3 length equals 14 residues. In DNA form, the CDR3 reads TGCGCCAGCAGTGGAGGGACAGCCACAGATACGCAGTATTTT. Translation: CASSGGTATDTQYF.

This chain connects TRBV6-5 to TRBJ2-1; D possibly corresponds to TRBD2 (5 bases). Trimming removed 6 bases at V and 8 bases at J, with 17 bases between. The germline gives CDR1 MNHEY, CDR2 SVGAGI. The CDR3 sequence is 14 residues long. CDR3 protein: CASSPVRGFDEQFF. The CDR3 bases are TGTGCCAGCAGCCCAGTAAGAGGGTTCGATGAGCAGTTCTTC.

The chain joins TRBV28 to TRBJ2-7; TRBD1 matches 9 bases. The trim removed 3 bases at V and 3 bases at J, leaving 3 bases unmatched. Germline loops: CDR1 MDHEN, CDR2 SYDVKM. The CDR3 runs to 14 residues. CDR3 loop: CASSLTGGDYEQYF. The DNA for the CDR3 is TGTGCCAGCAGTTTGACAGGGGGGGACTACGAGCAGTACTTC.

The gene calls are TRBV7-2 and TRBJ1-1; possibly TRBD1 for D (5 bases). V was clipped by 2 bases and J by 2 bases, with 15 bases between them. The CDR3 has 16 residues. The germline gives CDR1 SGHTA, CDR2 FQGNSA. This CDR3 is CASSLLAGAINTEAFF. The DNA for the CDR3 is TGTGCCAGCAGCTTATTGGCCGGGGCGATTAACACTGAAGCTTTCTTT.

The chain combines TRBV5-1 with TRBJ2-1; 7 bases match TRBD1. Trimming took 4 bases from V and 12 from J; bases not matched to a gene: 19. The CDR3 is 16 residues long. The germline gives CDR1 SGHRS, CDR2 YFSETQ. CDR3 nucleotides: TGCGCCAGCAGCCTCCCTTCGGGACAGTCCTCTGGTAGGCAGTTCTTC. Its translation is CASSLPSGQSSGRQFF.

The rearrangement uses TRBV5-1 and TRBJ2-7; 9 bases map to TRBD1. Looked up from germline, CDR1 is SGHRS and CDR2 is YFSETQ. V lost 0 bases to trimming and J lost 3 bases; unmatched junction nucleotides: 4. The CDR3 contains 15 residues. In DNA form, the CDR3 reads TGCGCCAGCAGCTTGGCGGGACAGGGAGGCTACGAGCAGTACTTC. Its protein is CASSLAGQGGYEQYF. The full variable domain, in which reference TRBV5-1 and TRBJ2-7 provide the parts outside the CDR3, is KAGVTQTPRYLIKTRGQQVTLSCSPISGHRSVSWYQQTPGQGLQFLFEYFSETQRNKGNFPGRFSGRQFSNSRSEMNVSTLELGDSALYLCASSLAGQGGYEQYFGPGTRLTVT.

The chain uses TRBV7-2 and TRBJ2-6; 10 positions match TRBD1. The ends lost 5 bases at V and 0 bases at J; junction bases unmatched: 10. CDR1 and CDR2 (germline): SGHTA, FQGNSA. This CDR3 is 19 amino acids long. The CDR3 here is CASSKDPGQGISGANVLTF. As DNA, the CDR3 is TGTGCCAGCAGCAAAGACCCGGGACAGGGGATCTCTGGGGCCAACGTCCTGACTTTC.

The J gene is TRBJ2-7, the V gene TRBV6-5; D is possibly TRBD1 (5 bases). Trimming shortened V by 6 bases and J by 2 bases, and 17 bases separated the two germline ends. Germline CDR1 and CDR2: MNHEY and SVGAGI. The CDR3 sequence is 15 residues long. The CDR3 loop reads CASSSTGRATYEQYF. The CDR3 DNA follows: TGTGCCAGCAGCTCCACCGGCAGGGCGACCTACGAGCAGTACTTC.

This chain uses TRBV5-1 with TRBJ2-5; D call uncertain. Per the germline V gene, CDR1 is SGHRS and CDR2 is YFSETQ. The CDR3 extends over 16 amino acids. The V end lost 4 bases, the J end lost 0 bases, and 16 bases lay between the germline ends. The CDR3 DNA reads TGCGCCAGCAGCCAAGGACCGACGACAAACCAAGAGACCCAGTACTTC. This gives the protein CASSQGPTTNQETQYF.

V gene TRBV25-1 combines with J gene TRBJ2-1; 7 positions agree with TRBD2. The germline gives CDR1 MGHDK, CDR2 SYGVNS. CDR3 length equals 14 residues. The ends lost 3 bases at V and 3 bases at J; junction bases unmatched: 2. CDR3 sequence: CASSDSGDYNEQFF. The CDR3 nucleotides are TGTGCCAGCAGTGACAGCGGGGACTACAATGAGCAGTTCTTC.

This clone was observed a handful of times. The V call is TRBV20-1, the J call TRBJ1-1, with D hard to call. V shed 3 bases and J shed 6 bases, with 8 bases lying between them. The CDR3 length is 11 residues. Germline V gene sequence: CDR1 DFQATT, CDR2 SNEGSKA (reference sequence). The CDR3 sequence is CSARWRAEAFF. DNA for the CDR3: TGCAGTGCTAGGTGGCGCGCTGAAGCTTTCTTT.

The chain combines TRBV19 with TRBJ2-4; D is possibly TRBD2 (6 bases). CDR1 LNHDA and CDR2 SQIVND come from the germline V gene (reference sequence). The V end lost 0 bases, the J end lost 16 bases, and 19 bases lay between the germline ends. CDR3 length: 14 amino acids. CDR3 in amino acids: CASSIDHLGTYYYF. The CDR3 DNA is TGTGCCAGTAGTATAGATCACCTCGGGACTTACTATTACTTC.